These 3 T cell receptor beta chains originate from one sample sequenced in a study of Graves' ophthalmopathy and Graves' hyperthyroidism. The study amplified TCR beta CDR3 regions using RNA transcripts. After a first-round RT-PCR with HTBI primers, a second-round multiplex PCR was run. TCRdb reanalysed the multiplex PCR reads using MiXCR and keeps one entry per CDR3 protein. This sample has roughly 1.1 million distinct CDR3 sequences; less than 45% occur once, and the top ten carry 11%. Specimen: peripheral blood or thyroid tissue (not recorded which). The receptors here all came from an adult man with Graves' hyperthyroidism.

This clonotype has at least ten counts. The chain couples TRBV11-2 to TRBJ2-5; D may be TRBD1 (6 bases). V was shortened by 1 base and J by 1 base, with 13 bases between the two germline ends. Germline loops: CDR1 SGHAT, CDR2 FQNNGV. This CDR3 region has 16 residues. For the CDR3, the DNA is TGTGCCAGCAGCTTAGGAATAACAGGGATCCAAGAGACCCAGTACTTC. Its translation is CASSLGITGIQETQYF.

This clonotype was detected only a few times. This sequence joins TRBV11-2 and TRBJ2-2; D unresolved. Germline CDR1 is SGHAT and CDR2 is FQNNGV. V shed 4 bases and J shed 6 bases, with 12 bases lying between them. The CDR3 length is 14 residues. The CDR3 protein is CASSSPLRAGELFF. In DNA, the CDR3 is TGTGCCAGCAGCTCTCCCCTCCGTGCCGGGGAGCTGTTTTTT.

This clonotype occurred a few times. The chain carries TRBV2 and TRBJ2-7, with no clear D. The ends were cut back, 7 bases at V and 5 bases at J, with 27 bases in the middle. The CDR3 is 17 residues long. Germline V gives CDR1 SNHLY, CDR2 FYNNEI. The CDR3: CASTGLTETRPNHEQYF. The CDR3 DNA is TGTGCCAGCACCGGGCTAACGGAGACTCGCCCTAATCACGAGCAGTACTTC.